The 4 T cell receptor beta chains presented below share a single source sample, sequenced in a study of cytomegalovirus exposure and HLA in healthy donors. The PCR had 60 Vbeta and 13 Jbeta primers. Sequencing was performed with immunoSEQ multiplex PCR; in TCRdb, only in-frame clones are kept and a portion is missing. The data contain approximately 110,000 clones, 83% of them seen just once; the ten biggest clones take up 6% to 7.5%. The sample taken for sequencing was PBMCs. These receptors all come from a man between 18 and 35 years old in good health and CMV-seronegative.

About this clone itself: The sample contains more than one DNA sequence encoding this CDR3. This chain joins TRBV2 and TRBJ2-1; TRBD2 matches at 11 bases. Losses at the gene ends were 6 bases for V and 5 bases for J; bases not matched to a gene: 6. This CDR3 comprises 15 residues. Germline V lookup: CDR1 SNHLY, CDR2 FYNNEI. For the CDR3, the DNA is TGTGCCAGCAGACCACTAGCGGGAGCTGACAATGAGCAGTTCTTC. Translating it yields CASRPLAGADNEQFF.

This sequence joins TRBV11-2 and TRBJ1-1; 9 bases align to TRBD1. CDR1 and CDR2 from the germline V gene are SGHAT and FQNNGV. J lost 1 base, V lost 5 bases, and 11 bases had no gene match. This CDR3 is built from 17 residues. CDR3 DNA: TGTGCCAGCAGCCAAGGGGACAGGGTTATGGGGAACACTGAAGCTTTCTTT. It yields the protein CASSQGDRVMGNTEAFF.

The chain has TRBV28 and TRBJ2-7, with D perhaps TRBD2 (6 bases). CDR1 MDHEN and CDR2 SYDVKM come from the germline V gene. CDR3 size: 16 residues. Between the trimmed V and J ends, which lost 6 bases and 3 bases, there was a span of 21 bases. CDR3 sequence: CASSFPRQGGNYEQYF. The CDR3 nucleotides read TGTGCCAGCAGCTTCCCCCGCCAGGGAGGAAACTACGAGCAGTACTTC.

This clone was detected once. The rearrangement uses TRBV6-6 and TRBJ1-1; a weak D match, TRBD1 (6 bases). Germline V gene lookup returns CDR1 MNHNY and CDR2 SVGAGI (reference sequence). The ends were cut back, 5 bases at V and 9 bases at J, with 10 bases in the middle. The CDR3 runs 11 residues. CDR3: CASSIDRQAFF. CDR3 in DNA: TGTGCCAGCAGTATCGACAGGCAAGCTTTCTTT.